This is a list of T cell receptor beta chains from one sample in a study of T cell repertoires in cytomegalovirus infection. A single record per CDR3 protein comes from TCRdb applying MiXCR to the reads. The data contain 100,000 or so distinct CDR3 sequences, over 25% of them singletons. The antigens these receptors bind are not known. Sequencing used CD8+ T cells from cultured PBMCs, obtained from culture after CMV antigen stimulation. Receptor source: a human donor in good health (CMV status not recorded). Some clones in this sample may be carry-over from other donors' samples. Both conserved end residues are part of each CDR3. Fields, in order: D gene, V gene, J gene, clone size, CDR3 protein, CDR3 DNA. The D gene is left open where the match is weak. Rows may omit the clone size; those that give it use once, few, many or a size class.

d_call: TRBD1
v_call: TRBV4-1
j_call: TRBJ2-1
clone_size: few
cdr3_aa: CASSRIWRGQGHNEQFF
cdr3_nt: TGCGCCAGCAGCCGTATCTGGAGAGGACAGGGCCACAATGAGCAGTTCTTC

d_call: TRBD2
v_call: TRBV4-1
j_call: TRBJ2-1
clone_size: NA
cdr3_aa: CASSHFSGVGENEQFF
cdr3_nt: TGCGCCAGCAGCCATTTTAGCGGGGTTGGGGAAAATGAGCAGTTCTTC

d_call: NA
v_call: TRBV7-9
j_call: TRBJ1-4
clone_size: few
cdr3_aa: CASSLALRVVAEKLFF
cdr3_nt: TGTGCCAGCAGCTTGGCTTTGAGGGTCGTGGCCGAAAAACTGTTTTTT

d_call: NA
v_call: TRBV27
j_call: TRBJ2-7
clone_size: NA
cdr3_aa: CASSLFPDGREQYF
cdr3_nt: TGTGCCAGCAGTTTATTCCCAGATGGGCGAGAGCAGTACTTC

d_call: TRBD1
v_call: TRBV14
j_call: TRBJ2-1
clone_size: few
cdr3_aa: CASSQYPGGSYNEQFF
cdr3_nt: TGTGCCAGCAGCCAATACCCAGGGGGATCCTACAATGAGCAGTTCTTC

d_call: TRBD1
v_call: TRBV12-3/TRBV12-4
j_call: TRBJ2-7
clone_size: NA
cdr3_aa: CATGTGSFYEQYF
cdr3_nt: TGTGCCACCGGGACAGGGAGTTTCTACGAGCAGTACTTC

d_call: TRBD1
v_call: TRBV7-6
j_call: TRBJ1-5
clone_size: NA
cdr3_aa: CASSDRGGDQPQHF
cdr3_nt: TGTGCCAGCAGCGACAGGGGTGGGGATCAGCCCCAGCATTTT

d_call: NA
v_call: TRBV20-1
j_call: TRBJ1-5
clone_size: many
cdr3_aa: CSAIDPGVSNQPQHF
cdr3_nt: TGCAGTGCTATTGACCCCGGGGTCAGCAATCAGCCCCAGCATTTT

d_call: NA
v_call: TRBV28
j_call: TRBJ1-2
clone_size: NA
cdr3_aa: CASSLRGRTYYGYTF
cdr3_nt: TGTGCCAGCAGTTTACGGGGAAGAACATACTATGGCTACACCTTC

d_call: NA
v_call: TRBV28
j_call: TRBJ2-2
clone_size: NA
cdr3_aa: CASRSTLGETWTGELFF
cdr3_nt: TGTGCCAGCAGATCCACGTTGGGGGAGACGTGGACCGGGGAGCTGTTTTTT

d_call: NA
v_call: TRBV7-6
j_call: TRBJ2-5
clone_size: NA
cdr3_aa: CASSLVLGETQYF
cdr3_nt: TGTGCCAGCAGCTTAGTATTGGGAGAGACCCAGTACTTC

d_call: NA
v_call: TRBV7-8
j_call: TRBJ2-1
clone_size: NA
cdr3_aa: CASSPVIGSWNEQFF
cdr3_nt: TGTGCCAGCAGCCCCGTGATTGGGTCCTGGAATGAGCAGTTCTTC

d_call: TRBD2
v_call: TRBV4-1
j_call: TRBJ2-7
clone_size: few
cdr3_aa: CASSQVSGSYEQYF
cdr3_nt: TGCGCCAGCAGCCAAGTTAGCGGGAGCTACGAGCAGTACTTC

d_call: TRBD2
v_call: TRBV11-3
j_call: TRBJ2-2
clone_size: few
cdr3_aa: CASSFELAGGSGELFF
cdr3_nt: TGTGCCAGCAGCTTCGAACTAGCGGGGGGCAGCGGGGAGCTGTTTTTT

d_call: NA
v_call: TRBV19
j_call: TRBJ2-1
clone_size: few
cdr3_aa: CASSPTSLNEQFF
cdr3_nt: TGTGCCAGTAGTCCTACTAGCTTGAATGAGCAGTTCTTC

d_call: NA
v_call: TRBV28
j_call: TRBJ1-1
clone_size: NA
cdr3_aa: CASSFEGGYTEAFF
cdr3_nt: TGTGCCAGCAGTTTTGAGGGGGGGTACACTGAAGCTTTCTTT

d_call: NA
v_call: TRBV19
j_call: TRBJ2-7
clone_size: NA
cdr3_aa: CASSSGASPYEQYF
cdr3_nt: TGTGCCAGTAGTAGCGGGGCGTCGCCATACGAGCAGTACTTC

d_call: NA
v_call: TRBV5-4
j_call: TRBJ2-2
clone_size: NA
cdr3_aa: CASSFLSGTGELFF
cdr3_nt: TGTGCCAGCAGCTTCCTTAGCGGAACCGGGGAGCTGTTTTTT

d_call: TRBD2
v_call: TRBV24-1
j_call: TRBJ2-1
clone_size: NA
cdr3_aa: CATSDLIAGYNEQFF
cdr3_nt: TGTGCCACCAGTGATTTGATAGCGGGGTACAATGAGCAGTTCTTC

d_call: NA
v_call: TRBV7-9
j_call: TRBJ1-5
clone_size: many
cdr3_aa: CASSLFINQPQHF
cdr3_nt: TGTGCCAGCAGCTTATTCATTAATCAGCCCCAGCATTTT

d_call: TRBD1
v_call: TRBV29-1
j_call: TRBJ2-5
clone_size: NA
cdr3_aa: CSVAPPPGGQGRTQYF
cdr3_nt: TGCAGCGTTGCCCCCCCTCCAGGGGGACAGGGACGGACCCAGTACTTC

d_call: TRBD1
v_call: TRBV5-8
j_call: TRBJ1-5
clone_size: many
cdr3_aa: CASSSVPGQGLLNQPQHF
cdr3_nt: TGTGCCAGCAGCTCCGTCCCGGGACAGGGGCTCCTCAATCAGCCCCAGCATTTT

d_call: NA
v_call: TRBV3-1
j_call: TRBJ2-7
clone_size: few
cdr3_aa: CASSQVPLIGEQYF
cdr3_nt: TGTGCCAGCAGCCAAGTTCCTCTGATAGGCGAGCAGTACTTC

d_call: TRBD1
v_call: TRBV4-2
j_call: TRBJ1-2
clone_size: NA
cdr3_aa: CASSHWTGVGYTF
cdr3_nt: TGTGCCAGCAGCCATTGGACAGGGGTTGGCTACACCTTC

d_call: TRBD2
v_call: TRBV6-6
j_call: TRBJ2-5
clone_size: NA
cdr3_aa: CASSYAASGAQETQYF
cdr3_nt: TGTGCCAGCAGTTACGCCGCTAGCGGAGCCCAAGAGACCCAGTACTTC

d_call: NA
v_call: TRBV5-5
j_call: TRBJ1-1
clone_size: NA
cdr3_aa: CASSRGGDTEAFF
cdr3_nt: TGTGCCAGCAGCCGGGGGGGCGACACTGAAGCTTTCTTT

d_call: TRBD1
v_call: TRBV12-3/TRBV12-4
j_call: TRBJ2-4
clone_size: NA
cdr3_aa: CASSLDPTGLGIQYF
cdr3_nt: TGTGCCAGCAGTTTAGACCCGACAGGGTTAGGCATTCAGTACTTC

d_call: TRBD1
v_call: TRBV4-3
j_call: TRBJ2-7
clone_size: NA
cdr3_aa: CASSQDGQGTGEQYF
cdr3_nt: TGCGCCAGCAGCCAAGACGGACAGGGGACCGGCGAGCAGTACTTC

d_call: TRBD2
v_call: TRBV27
j_call: TRBJ2-5
clone_size: few
cdr3_aa: CASSKRGRQETQYF
cdr3_nt: TGTGCCAGCAGTAAGCGGGGGAGGCAAGAGACTCAGTACTTC

d_call: NA
v_call: TRBV6-1
j_call: TRBJ2-7
clone_size: many
cdr3_aa: CASSGGGRWEQYF
cdr3_nt: TGTGCCAGCAGTGGGGGGGGGCGTTGGGAGCAGTACTTC

d_call: NA
v_call: TRBV6-8
j_call: TRBJ1-3
clone_size: NA
cdr3_aa: CASSYGGTGNTIYF
cdr3_nt: TGTGCCAGCAGTTACGGTGGAACTGGAAACACCATATATTTT

d_call: TRBD2
v_call: TRBV7-2
j_call: TRBJ2-7
clone_size: many
cdr3_aa: CASSPPGGSYEQYF
cdr3_nt: TGTGCCAGCAGCCCACCGGGGGGATCCTACGAGCAGTACTTC

d_call: NA
v_call: TRBV6-4
j_call: TRBJ2-1
clone_size: NA
cdr3_aa: CASSEAENNEQFF
cdr3_nt: TGTGCCAGCAGTGAAGCAGAGAACAATGAGCAGTTCTTC

d_call: NA
v_call: TRBV2
j_call: TRBJ2-3
clone_size: NA
cdr3_aa: CASNRGGGTDTQYF
cdr3_nt: TGTGCCAGCAACCGGGGAGGAGGAACAGATACGCAGTATTTT

d_call: NA
v_call: TRBV7-8
j_call: TRBJ2-2
clone_size: NA
cdr3_aa: CASSGRQGSTGELFF
cdr3_nt: TGTGCCAGCTCAGGGAGGCAGGGCAGCACCGGGGAGCTGTTTTTT

d_call: NA
v_call: TRBV27
j_call: TRBJ2-1
clone_size: NA
cdr3_aa: CASSLSAGYEQFF
cdr3_nt: TGTGCCAGCAGTTTATCCGCAGGGTATGAGCAGTTCTTC

d_call: NA
v_call: TRBV19
j_call: TRBJ1-1
clone_size: NA
cdr3_aa: CASSPGTEAFF
cdr3_nt: TGTGCCAGTAGTCCTGGCACTGAAGCTTTCTTT

d_call: NA
v_call: TRBV19
j_call: TRBJ1-1
clone_size: NA
cdr3_aa: CATCQGMITEAFF
cdr3_nt: TGTGCCACCTGTCAGGGGATGATTACTGAAGCTTTCTTT

d_call: TRBD1
v_call: TRBV27
j_call: TRBJ2-7
clone_size: NA
cdr3_aa: CASSHGQDYEQYF
cdr3_nt: TGTGCCAGCAGCCACGGACAGGACTACGAGCAGTACTTC

d_call: TRBD1
v_call: TRBV7-9
j_call: TRBJ1-4
clone_size: NA
cdr3_aa: CASSLGQGGANEKLFF
cdr3_nt: TGTGCCAGCAGCCTTGGACAGGGGGGGGCTAATGAAAAACTGTTTTTT

d_call: NA
v_call: TRBV6-5
j_call: TRBJ1-1
clone_size: few
cdr3_aa: CASSYFRGDYTEAFF
cdr3_nt: TGTGCCAGCAGTTACTTTAGGGGAGATTACACTGAAGCTTTCTTT

d_call: NA
v_call: TRBV12-3/TRBV12-4
j_call: TRBJ1-5
clone_size: few
cdr3_aa: CASGDGYSNQPQHF
cdr3_nt: TGTGCCAGCGGGGACGGATATAGCAATCAGCCCCAGCATTTT

d_call: NA
v_call: TRBV6-5
j_call: TRBJ2-4
clone_size: few
cdr3_aa: CASSGSGEVGNIQYF
cdr3_nt: TGTGCCAGCAGTGGGTCGGGGGAGGTGGGAAACATTCAGTACTTC

d_call: NA
v_call: TRBV27
j_call: TRBJ1-6
clone_size: few
cdr3_aa: CASSSSFVWGGSPLHF
cdr3_nt: TGTGCCAGCAGTTCTTCCTTTGTTTGGGGGGGATCACCCCTCCACTTT

d_call: NA
v_call: TRBV11-1
j_call: TRBJ2-7
clone_size: NA
cdr3_aa: CASSPSEGFKQYF
cdr3_nt: TGTGCCAGCAGCCCATCGGAGGGGTTCAAGCAGTACTTC

d_call: TRBD1
v_call: TRBV7-8
j_call: TRBJ1-1
clone_size: many
cdr3_aa: CASSFFGTEGSTEAFF
cdr3_nt: TGTGCCAGCAGCTTTTTCGGGACAGAGGGATCCACTGAAGCTTTCTTT

d_call: NA
v_call: TRBV19
j_call: TRBJ1-4
clone_size: few
cdr3_aa: CASLRTDSTNEKLFF
cdr3_nt: TGTGCCAGTTTACGGACAGATTCAACTAATGAAAAACTGTTTTTT

d_call: NA
v_call: TRBV3-1
j_call: TRBJ2-1
clone_size: few
cdr3_aa: CASSQDTLSLTDNEQFF
cdr3_nt: TGTGCCAGCAGCCAGGACACCCTATCTTTAACGGACAATGAGCAGTTCTTC

d_call: NA
v_call: TRBV29-1
j_call: TRBJ2-2
clone_size: NA
cdr3_aa: CSVEPDTGELFF
cdr3_nt: TGCAGCGTTGAACCGGACACCGGGGAGCTGTTTTTT